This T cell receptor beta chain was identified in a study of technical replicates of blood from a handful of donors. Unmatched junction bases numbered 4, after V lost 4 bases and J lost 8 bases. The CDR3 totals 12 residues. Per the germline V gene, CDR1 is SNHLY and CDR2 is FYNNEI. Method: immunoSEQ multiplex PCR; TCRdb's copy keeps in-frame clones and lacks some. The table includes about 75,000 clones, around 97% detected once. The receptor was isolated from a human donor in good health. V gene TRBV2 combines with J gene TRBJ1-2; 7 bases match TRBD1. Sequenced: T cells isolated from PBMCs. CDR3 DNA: TGTGCCAGCAGTGGACAGGGCATGGGCTACACCTTC. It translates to CASSGQGMGYTF.